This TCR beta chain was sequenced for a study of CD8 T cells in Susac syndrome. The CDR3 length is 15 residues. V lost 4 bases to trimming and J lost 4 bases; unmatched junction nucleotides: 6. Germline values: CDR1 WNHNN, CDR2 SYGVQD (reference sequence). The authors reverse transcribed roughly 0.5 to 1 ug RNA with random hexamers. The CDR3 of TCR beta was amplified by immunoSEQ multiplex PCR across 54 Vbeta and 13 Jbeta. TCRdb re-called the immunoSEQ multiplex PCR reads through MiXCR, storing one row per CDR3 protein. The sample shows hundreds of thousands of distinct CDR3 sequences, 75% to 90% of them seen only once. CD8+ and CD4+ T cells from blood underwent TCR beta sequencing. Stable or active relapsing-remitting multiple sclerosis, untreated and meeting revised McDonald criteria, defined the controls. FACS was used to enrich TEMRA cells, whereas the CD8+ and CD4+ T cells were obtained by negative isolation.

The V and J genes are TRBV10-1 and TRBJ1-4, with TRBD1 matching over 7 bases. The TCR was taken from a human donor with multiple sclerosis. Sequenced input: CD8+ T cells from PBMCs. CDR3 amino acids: CASSAGQWNNEKLFF. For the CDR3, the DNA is TGCGCCAGCAGTGCGGGACAGTGGAATAATGAAAAACTGTTTTTT.